The rows below give T cell receptor beta chains drawn from one sample of a study of T cell changes during pregnancy in multiple sclerosis. Only in-frame clones appear in the TCRdb table, and some are missing; sequencing was by immunoSEQ multiplex PCR. This sample yields about 36,000 clones, of which more than 75% are seen a single time; around 0.62% belongs to the top ten. The material sequenced was CD4+ T cells from peripheral blood mononuclear cells, taken in the first trimester of pregnancy. The origin of the receptors is a female donor with multiple sclerosis, enrolled in a pregnancy study. CDR3s include the opening cysteine and the closing phenylalanine or tryptophan. A D gene is named only where the DNA matches it firmly. Expanded clones are given a class, and other clones once, few, many or no size at all.

NA,NA,TRBV2,TRBJ2-3,TGTGCCAGCAGTGAGCAGGTTGCTACAGATACGCAGTATTTT,CASSEQVATDTQYF
TRBD2,NA,TRBV7-3,TRBJ2-2,TGTGCCAGCAGCCCAAACGGAGCGGGAGGCCCCTTAGGCACCGGGGAGCTGTTTTTT,CASSPNGAGGPLGTGELFF
NA,NA,TRBV6-5,TRBJ2-1,TGTGCCAGCAGTTCCCGGGACACTTACAATGAGCAGTTCTTC,CASSSRDTYNEQFF
NA,NA,TRBV5-1,TRBJ2-6,TGCGCCAGCAGCTCGGAAACAGGGGGGGCTGGGGCCAACGTCCTGACTTTC,CASSSETGGAGANVLTF
TRBD1,NA,TRBV7-8,TRBJ1-6,TGTGCCAGCAGCTTGACGACAGGGACCCCAAGCCCCCTCCACTTT,CASSLTTGTPSPLHF
TRBD2,NA,TRBV6-4,TRBJ2-4,TGTGCCAGCAGTTTGCTAGCGGGGGCTATAGCCAAAAACATTCAGTACTTC,CASSLLAGAIAKNIQYF
NA,NA,TRBV7-3,TRBJ2-2,TGTGCCAGCAGCAGGGGTGTAGGCACCGGGGAGCTGTTTTTT,CASSRGVGTGELFF
TRBD1,NA,TRBV19,TRBJ2-1,TGTGCCAGTAGCAGGGGGCCATTCAATGAGCAGTTCTTC,CASSRGPFNEQFF
NA,NA,TRBV10-2,TRBJ2-7,TGCGCCAGCAGTGTGGGGGGGCTGAACGAGCAGTACTTC,CASSVGGLNEQYF
NA,few,TRBV6-5,TRBJ1-1,TGTGCCAGCAGCCCGGGGGGAGACACTGAAGCTTTCTTT,CASSPGGDTEAFF
NA,NA,TRBV2,TRBJ1-2,TGTGCCAGCAGACTTACAGGTCAGGTTTCTGGCTACACCTTC,CASRLTGQVSGYTF
TRBD2,NA,TRBV5-1,TRBJ2-7,TGCGCCAGCCAGGGACTAGCGGGAGATGAGCAGTACTTC,CASQGLAGDEQYF
NA,NA,TRBV4-2,TRBJ1-2,TGTGCCAGCAGCCGGGACACCACCTATGGCTACACCTTC,CASSRDTTYGYTF
TRBD1,NA,TRBV5-1,TRBJ2-7,TGCGCCAGCAGGCGCCGGGACAGGGGAACCGAGCAGTACTTC,CASRRRDRGTEQYF
TRBD2,NA,TRBV6-1,TRBJ2-7,TGTGCCAGCACATCTATCCGGGGGGGCGAGGGGCAGTACTTC,CASTSIRGGEGQYF
NA,NA,TRBV27,TRBJ1-1,TGTGCCAGCAGTTTATCGAGGGGGTCCCCCGACACTGAAGCTTTCTTT,CASSLSRGSPDTEAFF
TRBD1,NA,TRBV29-1,TRBJ1-4,TGCAGCGTGGACAGGCGGGGTAATGAAAAACTGTTTTTT,CSVDRRGNEKLFF
TRBD1,NA,TRBV5-6,TRBJ2-4,TGTGCCAGCAGCTTGGTAGGGGGCAGGGGGGCCAAAAACATTCAGTACTTC,CASSLVGGRGAKNIQYF
TRBD1,NA,TRBV5-6,TRBJ2-7,TGTGCCAGCAGCTTGGGCCCGGGACAGGGAGTCCACGAGCAGTACTTC,CASSLGPGQGVHEQYF
TRBD2,NA,TRBV9,TRBJ2-1,TGTGCCAGCAGCCCGGAAGGCGGGAGCTCGACCGTCAATGAGCAGTTCTTC,CASSPEGGSSTVNEQFF
NA,NA,TRBV6-5,TRBJ1-6,TGTGCCAGCAGGGGGAGCTCCTATAATTCACCCCTCCACTTT,CASRGSSYNSPLHF
NA,NA,TRBV5-1,TRBJ2-2,TGCGCCAGCAGCTTGTACTCCGCGAACACCGGGGAGCTGTTTTTT,CASSLYSANTGELFF
TRBD2,NA,TRBV20-1,TRBJ2-1,TGCAGTGCTAGTTTGCCGGGAGGGCAGTTCTTC,CSASLPGGQFF
TRBD1,NA,TRBV19,TRBJ1-5,TGTGCCAGTAGTATGGGGACAGGGAGACAGCCCCAGCATTTT,CASSMGTGRQPQHF
NA,NA,TRBV7-2,TRBJ2-7,TGTGCCAGCAGCTCTGCTCTTCTTCCCTACGAGCAGTACTTC,CASSSALLPYEQYF
NA,NA,TRBV19,TRBJ1-5,TGTGCCAGTAGTTCAGGGCCGATGGGTCATCAGCCCCAGCATTTT,CASSSGPMGHQPQHF
NA,NA,TRBV5-4,TRBJ2-1,TGTGCCAGCAGCCTTGTTCCGTCTAGCGTCAATGAGCAGTTCTTC,CASSLVPSSVNEQFF
TRBD2,NA,TRBV10-3,TRBJ2-3,TGTGCCATCAGCGAGACTAGCGGGAGAGTGGGGGATACGCAGTATTTT,CAISETSGRVGDTQYF
TRBD1,NA,TRBV30,TRBJ1-2,TGTGCCTGGAGTGTGGGACAGTTCTATGGCTACACCTTC,CAWSVGQFYGYTF
NA,NA,TRBV19,TRBJ1-2,TGTGCCAGTAGTACCAGGGACATCGATGGCTACACCTTC,CASSTRDIDGYTF
TRBD1,NA,TRBV7-9,TRBJ2-5,TGTGCCAGCAGCCACCCCGGGACAGTCCCCCAAGAGACCCAGTACTTC,CASSHPGTVPQETQYF
NA,NA,TRBV7-2,TRBJ2-1,TGTGCCAGCAGCCCCGAAGGGGTCTCCTACAATGAGCAGTTCTTC,CASSPEGVSYNEQFF
TRBD2,few,TRBV19,TRBJ2-7,TGTGCCAGTAGTAGCCTAGCGGGACACGTCGAGCAGTACTTC,CASSSLAGHVEQYF
NA,NA,TRBV6-6,TRBJ2-5,TGTGCCAGCAGTCCGACTGGTTACAAAGAGACCCAGTACTTC,CASSPTGYKETQYF
NA,NA,TRBV2,TRBJ2-2,TGTGCCAGCAGAACAGGGAACACCGGGGAGCTGTTTTTT,CASRTGNTGELFF
NA,few,TRBV6-1,TRBJ1-1,TGTGCCAGCACCTACGGGGGGAACACTGAAGCTTTCTTT,CASTYGGNTEAFF
TRBD2,NA,TRBV28,TRBJ2-3,TGTGCCAGCAGTTTATGGACTAGCGGGAGATATGATACGCAGTATTTT,CASSLWTSGRYDTQYF
NA,NA,TRBV7-2,TRBJ2-3,TGTGCCAGCAGGGGGCCCACTAGCACAGATACGCAGTATTTT,CASRGPTSTDTQYF
NA,NA,TRBV19,TRBJ1-2,TGTGCCAGTAGGATGGACAGAAACTATGGCTACACCTTC,CASRMDRNYGYTF
TRBD1,NA,TRBV27,TRBJ2-7,TGTGCCAGCAGGAGATCCCCGGGACAGAGCCACTACGAGCAGTACTTC,CASRRSPGQSHYEQYF
TRBD2,NA,TRBV7-9,TRBJ2-2,TGTGCCAGCAGCTCCCCTAGCGGGAGCGCCACCGGGGAGCTGTTTTTT,CASSSPSGSATGELFF
NA,NA,TRBV7-2,TRBJ2-7,TGTGCCAGCAGCTTAGAACTGCGGTACGAGCAGTACTTC,CASSLELRYEQYF
NA,NA,TRBV7-9,TRBJ2-7,TGTGCCAGCAGCTCCTTTAATACGACAGGCTCCTACGAGCAGTACTTC,CASSSFNTTGSYEQYF
NA,NA,TRBV2,TRBJ2-3,TGTGCCAGCAGTGTTGGTACTAGCACAGATACGCAGTATTTT,CASSVGTSTDTQYF
NA,NA,TRBV7-9,TRBJ1-1,TGTGCCAGCAGGACGGTCAGGGATACGAACACTGAAGCTTTCTTT,CASRTVRDTNTEAFF
TRBD1,NA,TRBV5-1,TRBJ2-3,TGCGCCAGCAGCTTAGACAGGGCAGATACGCAGTATTTT,CASSLDRADTQYF
TRBD1,NA,TRBV19,TRBJ2-3,TGTGCCAGTAGTCGGCAGGGGGCGCAGGCAGATACGCAGTATTTT,CASSRQGAQADTQYF
TRBD1,NA,TRBV19,TRBJ1-2,TGTGCCAGTAGTATCTGGACAGGGTTGGCAACTTCGAACTATGGCTACACCTTC,CASSIWTGLATSNYGYTF
TRBD2,NA,TRBV19,TRBJ2-7,TGTGCCAGTAGTATCGGGCGGGGGGACGAGCAGTACTTC,CASSIGRGDEQYF
TRBD2,NA,TRBV9,TRBJ2-1,TGTGCCAGCAGCGGCGGACTAGCGGGAGGTTGGGGCAATGAGCAGTTCTTC,CASSGGLAGGWGNEQFF
TRBD1,NA,TRBV20-1,TRBJ2-7,TGCAGTGCTTCCTACAGGGGAGAGCAGTACTTC,CSASYRGEQYF
TRBD1,NA,TRBV2,TRBJ1-4,TGTGCCAGCAGCGAGGACAGGACAACTAATGAAAAACTGTTTTTT,CASSEDRTTNEKLFF
NA,NA,TRBV7-2,TRBJ1-2,TGTGCCAGCAGCTTAGCCCCGGGAGGAGCAAGCTATGGCTACACCTTC,CASSLAPGGASYGYTF
NA,NA,TRBV30,TRBJ1-6,TGTGCCTGGAGTGGTCAGGGGAATTCACCCCTCCACTTT,CAWSGQGNSPLHF
TRBD2,NA,TRBV18,TRBJ2-7,TGTGCCAGCTCACCACCGGGGGGACTAGCGCAGTACTTC,CASSPPGGLAQYF
TRBD1,NA,TRBV27,TRBJ1-2,TGTGCCAGCAGTTTAGTTCCGTGGGTACAGGGGTCGGTTGGCTACACCTTC,CASSLVPWVQGSVGYTF